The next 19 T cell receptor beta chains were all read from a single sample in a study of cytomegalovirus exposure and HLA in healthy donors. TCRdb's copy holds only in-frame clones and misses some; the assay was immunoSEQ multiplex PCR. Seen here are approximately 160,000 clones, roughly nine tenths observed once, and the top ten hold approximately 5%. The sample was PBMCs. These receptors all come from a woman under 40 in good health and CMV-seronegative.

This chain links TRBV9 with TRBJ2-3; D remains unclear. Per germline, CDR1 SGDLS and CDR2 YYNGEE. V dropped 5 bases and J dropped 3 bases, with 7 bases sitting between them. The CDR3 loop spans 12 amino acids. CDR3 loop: CASRGLTDTQYF. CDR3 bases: TGTGCCAGCAGGGGATTAACAGATACGCAGTATTTT.

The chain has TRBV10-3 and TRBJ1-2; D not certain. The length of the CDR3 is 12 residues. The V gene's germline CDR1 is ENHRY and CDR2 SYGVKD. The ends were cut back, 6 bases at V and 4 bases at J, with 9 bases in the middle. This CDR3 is CAISQELYGYTF. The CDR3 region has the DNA TGTGCCATCAGCCAGGAACTCTATGGCTACACCTTC.

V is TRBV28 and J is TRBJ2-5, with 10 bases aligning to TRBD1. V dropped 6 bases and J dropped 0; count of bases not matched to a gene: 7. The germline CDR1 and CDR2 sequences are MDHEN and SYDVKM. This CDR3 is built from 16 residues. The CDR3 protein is CASRKPGQGYQETQYF. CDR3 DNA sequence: TGTGCCAGCAGGAAACCGGGACAGGGGTACCAAGAGACCCAGTACTTC. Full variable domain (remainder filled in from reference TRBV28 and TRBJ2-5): DVKVTQSSRYLVKRTGEKVFLECVQDMDHENMFWYRQDPGLGLRLIYFSYDVKMKEKGDIPEGYSVSREKKERFSLILESASTNQTSMYLCASRKPGQGYQETQYFGPGTRLLVL.

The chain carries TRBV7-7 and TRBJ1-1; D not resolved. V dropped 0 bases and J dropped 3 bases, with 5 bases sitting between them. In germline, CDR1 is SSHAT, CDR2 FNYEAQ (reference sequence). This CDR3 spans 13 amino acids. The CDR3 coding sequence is TGTGCCAGCAGCTTAGCAATCGACACTGAAGCTTTCTTT. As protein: CASSLAIDTEAFF.

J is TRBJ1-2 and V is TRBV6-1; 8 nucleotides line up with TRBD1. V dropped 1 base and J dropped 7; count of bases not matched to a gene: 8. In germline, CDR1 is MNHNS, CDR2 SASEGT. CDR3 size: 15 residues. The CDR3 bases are TGTGCCAGCAGTGAAGGCCCAGGGGGCTTTTCTGGCTACACCTTC. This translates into CASSEGPGGFSGYTF.

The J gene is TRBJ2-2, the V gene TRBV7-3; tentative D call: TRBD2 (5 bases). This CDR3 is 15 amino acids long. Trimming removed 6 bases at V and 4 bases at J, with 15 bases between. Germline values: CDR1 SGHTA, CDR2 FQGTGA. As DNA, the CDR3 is TGTGCCAGCAGAAGACTGGGGAGTGGCACCGGGGAGCTGTTTTTT. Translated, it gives CASRRLGSGTGELFF.

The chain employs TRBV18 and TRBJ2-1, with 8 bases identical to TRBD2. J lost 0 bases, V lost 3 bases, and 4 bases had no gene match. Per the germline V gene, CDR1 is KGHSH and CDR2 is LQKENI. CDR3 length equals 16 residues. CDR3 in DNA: TGTGCCAGCTCACCTTTGGCGGGGGGCTCCTACAATGAGCAGTTCTTC. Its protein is CASSPLAGGSYNEQFF. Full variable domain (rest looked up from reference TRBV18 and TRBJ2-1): NAGVMQNPRHLVRRRGQEARLRCSPMKGHSHVYWYRQLPEEGLKFMVYLQKENIIDESGMPKERFSAEFPKEGPSILRIQQVVRGDSAAYFCASSPLAGGSYNEQFFGPGTRLTVL.

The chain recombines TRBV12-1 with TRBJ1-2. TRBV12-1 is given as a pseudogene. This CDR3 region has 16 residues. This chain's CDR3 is CASSPEFRDLPQTYTF. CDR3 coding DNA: TGTGCCAGCAGCCCAGAGTTTAGGGACCTACCTCAGACTTACACCTTC.

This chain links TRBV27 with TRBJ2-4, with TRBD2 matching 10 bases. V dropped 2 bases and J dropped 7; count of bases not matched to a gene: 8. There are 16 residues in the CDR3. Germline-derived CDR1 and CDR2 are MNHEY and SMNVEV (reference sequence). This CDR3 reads CASSLSGRARRNIQYF. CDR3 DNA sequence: TGTGCCAGCAGTTTAAGCGGGAGGGCACGCAGGAACATTCAGTACTTC.

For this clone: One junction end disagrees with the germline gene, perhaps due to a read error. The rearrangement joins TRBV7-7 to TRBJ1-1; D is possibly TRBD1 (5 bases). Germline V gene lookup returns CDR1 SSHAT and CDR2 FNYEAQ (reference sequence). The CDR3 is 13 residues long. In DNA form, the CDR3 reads TGTGCTAGCAGCTCACAGGAGAACACTGAAGCTTTCTTT. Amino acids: CASSSQENTEAFF.

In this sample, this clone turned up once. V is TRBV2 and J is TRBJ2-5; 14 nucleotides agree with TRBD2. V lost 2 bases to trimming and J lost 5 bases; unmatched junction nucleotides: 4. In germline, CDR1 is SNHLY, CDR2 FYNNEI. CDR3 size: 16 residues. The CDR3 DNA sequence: TGTGCCAGCAGTGAAAGACTAGCGGGAGGGCAGGAGACCCAGTACTTC. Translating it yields CASSERLAGGQETQYF.

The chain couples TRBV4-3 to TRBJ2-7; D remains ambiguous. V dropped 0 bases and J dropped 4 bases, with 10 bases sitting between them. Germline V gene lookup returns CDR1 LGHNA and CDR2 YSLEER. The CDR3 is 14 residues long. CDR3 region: CASSQDQFGYEQYF. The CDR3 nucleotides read TGCGCCAGCAGCCAAGATCAGTTTGGGTACGAGCAGTACTTC.

CDR3 protein: CASSEQEQTDTQYF. DNA for the CDR3: TGTGCCAGCAGTGAACAGGAACAAACAGATACGCAGTATTTT. This chain links TRBV6-1 with TRBJ2-3; D uncertain. V was pared by 2 bases and J by 3 bases, with 9 bases between. CDR1 is MNHNS, CDR2 SASEGT, per germline. CDR3 length: 14 amino acids.

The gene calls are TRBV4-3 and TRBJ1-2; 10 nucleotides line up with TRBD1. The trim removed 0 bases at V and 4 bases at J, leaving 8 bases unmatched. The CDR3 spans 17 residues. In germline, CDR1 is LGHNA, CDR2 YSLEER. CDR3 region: CASSQDPGTGATYGYTF. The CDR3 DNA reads TGCGCCAGCAGCCAAGACCCCGGGACAGGGGCAACCTATGGCTACACCTTC.

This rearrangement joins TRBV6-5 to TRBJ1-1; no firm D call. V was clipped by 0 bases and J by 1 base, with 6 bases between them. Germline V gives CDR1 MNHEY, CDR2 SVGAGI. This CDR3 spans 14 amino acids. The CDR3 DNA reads TGTGCCAGCAGTTACTCCGATTCGAACACTGAAGCTTTCTTT. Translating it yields CASSYSDSNTEAFF.

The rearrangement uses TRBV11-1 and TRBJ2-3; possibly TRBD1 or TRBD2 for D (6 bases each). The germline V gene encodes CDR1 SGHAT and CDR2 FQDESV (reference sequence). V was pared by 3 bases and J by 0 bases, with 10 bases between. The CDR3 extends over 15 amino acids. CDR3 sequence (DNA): TGTGCCAGCAGCTTCGGGGGCCTTAGCACAGATACGCAGTATTTT. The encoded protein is CASSFGGLSTDTQYF.

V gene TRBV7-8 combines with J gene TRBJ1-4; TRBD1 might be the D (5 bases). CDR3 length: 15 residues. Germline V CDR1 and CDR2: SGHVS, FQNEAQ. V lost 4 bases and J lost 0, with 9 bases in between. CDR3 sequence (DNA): TGTGCCAGCAGCTCCAGGGTTGCAACTAATGAAAAACTGTTTTTT. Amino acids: CASSSRVATNEKLFF.

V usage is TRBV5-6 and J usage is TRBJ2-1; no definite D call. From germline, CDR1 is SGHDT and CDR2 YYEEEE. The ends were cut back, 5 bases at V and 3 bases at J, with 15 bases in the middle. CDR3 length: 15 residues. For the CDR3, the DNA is TGTGCCAGCAGACCAATGAGAGGAGACTACAATGAGCAGTTCTTC. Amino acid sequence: CASRPMRGDYNEQFF.

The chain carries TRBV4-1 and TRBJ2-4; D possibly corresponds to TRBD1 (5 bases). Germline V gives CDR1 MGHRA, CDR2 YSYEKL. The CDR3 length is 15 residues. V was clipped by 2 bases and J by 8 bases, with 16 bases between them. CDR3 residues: CASSQSQGVLDIQYF. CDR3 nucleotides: TGCGCCAGCAGCCAATCGCAGGGTGTCTTGGACATTCAGTACTTC.